One T cell receptor (beta chain) is described in this entry. The CDR3 sequence is 16 residues long. The germline V gene encodes CDR1 MGHRA and CDR2 YSYEKL. V was clipped by 3 bases and J by 1 base; unmatched bases: 5. This sample was included in a study of technical replicates of blood from several donors. Measured with immunoSEQ multiplex PCR; TCRdb has only the in-frame clones, and not every one. The sample includes roughly 50,000 clones, 85% to 95% of them seen just once. The clonotype comes from a human donor in good health. Some clones in this sample may be carry-over from other donors' samples. Input material: PBMCs. J is TRBJ2-2 and V is TRBV4-1; 7 bases are shared with TRBD2. The CDR3 sequence is CASSQPLAENTGELFF. CDR3 in DNA: TGCGCCAGCAGCCAGCCGCTAGCGGAGAACACCGGGGAGCTGTTTTTT.